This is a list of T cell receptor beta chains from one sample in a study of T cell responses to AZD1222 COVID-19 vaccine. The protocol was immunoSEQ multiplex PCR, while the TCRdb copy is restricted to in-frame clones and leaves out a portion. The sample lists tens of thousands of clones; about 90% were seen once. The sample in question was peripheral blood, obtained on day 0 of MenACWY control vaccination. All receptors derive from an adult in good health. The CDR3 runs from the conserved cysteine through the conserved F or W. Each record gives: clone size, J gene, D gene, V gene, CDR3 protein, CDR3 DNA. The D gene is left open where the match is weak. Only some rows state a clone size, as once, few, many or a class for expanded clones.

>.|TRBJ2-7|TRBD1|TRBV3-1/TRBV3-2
CASSQMGTGGIEQYF
TGTGCCAGCAGCCAGATGGGGACAGGGGGCATCGAGCAGTACTTC
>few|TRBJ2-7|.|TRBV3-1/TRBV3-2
CASSQVGPSYEQYF
TGTGCCAGCAGCCAAGTCGGCCCCTCCTACGAGCAGTACTTC
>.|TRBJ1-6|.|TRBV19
CASSENRVGSPLHF
TGTGCCAGTAGCGAGAACAGGGTGGGTTCACCCCTCCACTTT
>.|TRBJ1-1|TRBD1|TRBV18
CASSPLTGTGGGTEAFF
TGTGCCAGCTCACCCCTGACCGGGACAGGGGGTGGCACTGAAGCTTTCTTT
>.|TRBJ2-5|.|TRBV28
CATLGHLIGETQYF
TGTGCCACCCTGGGACACCTAATCGGGGAGACCCAGTACTTC
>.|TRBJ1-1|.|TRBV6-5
CASSPPDTNTEAFF
TGTGCCAGCAGTCCGCCGGACACCAACACTGAAGCTTTCTTT
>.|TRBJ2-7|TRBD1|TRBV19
CASSSLGDSPSSYEQYF
TGTGCCAGTAGTTCACTGGGGGACAGTCCTTCTTCTTACGAGCAGTACTTC
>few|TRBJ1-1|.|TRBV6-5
CASSRPRAEAFF
TGTGCCAGCAGCCGCCCTCGGGCTGAAGCTTTCTTT
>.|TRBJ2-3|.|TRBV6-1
CASSEQGPDTQYF
TGTGCCAGCAGTGAACAGGGACCCGATACGCAGTATTTT
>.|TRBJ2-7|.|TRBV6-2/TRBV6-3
CASSYEAYYEQYF
TGTGCCAGCAGTTACGAGGCCTACTACGAGCAGTACTTC
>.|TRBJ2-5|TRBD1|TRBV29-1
CSVGTGHETQYF
TGCAGCGTAGGGACAGGGCACGAGACCCAGTACTTC
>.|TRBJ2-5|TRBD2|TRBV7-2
CASSFPASGNQETQYF
TGTGCCAGCAGCTTCCCCGCTAGCGGGAACCAAGAGACCCAGTACTTC
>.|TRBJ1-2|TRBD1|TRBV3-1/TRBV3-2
CASSQVGQGVYGYTF
TGTGCCAGCAGCCAAGTGGGACAGGGAGTCTATGGCTACACCTTC
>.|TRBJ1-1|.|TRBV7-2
CASSLTANTEAFF
TGTGCCAGCAGCTTGACAGCGAACACTGAAGCTTTCTTT
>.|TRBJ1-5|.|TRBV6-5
CASRHVGNSNQPQHF
TGTGCCAGCAGACACGTAGGGAATAGCAATCAGCCCCAGCATTTT